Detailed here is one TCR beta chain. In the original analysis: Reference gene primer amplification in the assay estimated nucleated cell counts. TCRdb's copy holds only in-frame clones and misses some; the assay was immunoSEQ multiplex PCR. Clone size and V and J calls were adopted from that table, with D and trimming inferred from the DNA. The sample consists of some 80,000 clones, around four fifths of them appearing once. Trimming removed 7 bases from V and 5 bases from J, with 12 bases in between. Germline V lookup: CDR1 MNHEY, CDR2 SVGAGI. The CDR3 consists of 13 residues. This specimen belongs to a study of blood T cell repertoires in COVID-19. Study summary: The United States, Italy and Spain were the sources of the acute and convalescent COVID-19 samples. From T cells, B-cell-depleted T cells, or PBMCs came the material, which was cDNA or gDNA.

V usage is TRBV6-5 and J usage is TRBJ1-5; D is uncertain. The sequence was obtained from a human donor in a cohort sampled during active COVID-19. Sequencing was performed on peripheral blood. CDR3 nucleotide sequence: TGTGCCAGCACCCTTTGGAGGGATCAGCCCCAGCATTTT. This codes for CASTLWRDQPQHF.